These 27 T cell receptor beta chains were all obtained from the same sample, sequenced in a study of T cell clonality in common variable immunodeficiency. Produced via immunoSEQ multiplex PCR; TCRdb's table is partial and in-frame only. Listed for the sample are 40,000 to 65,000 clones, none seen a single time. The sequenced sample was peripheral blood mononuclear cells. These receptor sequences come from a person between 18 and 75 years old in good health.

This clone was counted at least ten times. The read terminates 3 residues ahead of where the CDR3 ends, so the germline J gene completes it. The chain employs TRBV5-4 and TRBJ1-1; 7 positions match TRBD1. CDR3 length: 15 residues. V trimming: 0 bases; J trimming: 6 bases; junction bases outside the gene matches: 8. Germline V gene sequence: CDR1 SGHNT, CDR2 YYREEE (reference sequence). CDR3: CASSLAGGRGPEAFF. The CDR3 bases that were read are TGTGCCAGCAGCTTGGCAGGGGGAAGGGGTCCTGAA.

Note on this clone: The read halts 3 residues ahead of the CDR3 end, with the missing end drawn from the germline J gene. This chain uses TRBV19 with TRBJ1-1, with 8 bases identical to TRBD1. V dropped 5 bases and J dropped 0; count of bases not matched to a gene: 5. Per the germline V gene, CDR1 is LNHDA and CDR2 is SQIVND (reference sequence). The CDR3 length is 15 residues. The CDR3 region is CASSSGQELNTEAFF. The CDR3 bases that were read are TGTGCCAGTAGTTCGGGACAGGAGTTGAACACTGAA.

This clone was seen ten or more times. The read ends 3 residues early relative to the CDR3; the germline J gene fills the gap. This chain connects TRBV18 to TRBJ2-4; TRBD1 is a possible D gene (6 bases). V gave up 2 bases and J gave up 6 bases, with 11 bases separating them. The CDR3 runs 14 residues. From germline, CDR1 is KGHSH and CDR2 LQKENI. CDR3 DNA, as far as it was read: TGTGCCAGCTCACCATCCGGGACAACAAACATT. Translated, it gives CASSPSGTTNI. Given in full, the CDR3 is CASSPSGTTNIQYF.

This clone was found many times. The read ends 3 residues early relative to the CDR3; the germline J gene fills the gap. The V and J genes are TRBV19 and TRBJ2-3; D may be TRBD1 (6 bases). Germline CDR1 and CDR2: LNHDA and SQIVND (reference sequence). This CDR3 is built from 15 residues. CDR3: CATTASGAFQETQYF. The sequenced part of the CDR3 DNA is TGTGCCACCACCGCATCAGGGGCTTTTCAAGAGACG. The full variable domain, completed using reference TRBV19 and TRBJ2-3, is DGGITQSPKYLFRKEGQNVTLSCEQNLNHDAMYWYRQDPGQGLRLIYYSQIVNDFQKGDIAEGYSVSREKKESFPLTVTSAQKNPTAFYLCATTASGAFQETQYFGPGTRLTVL.

CDR3 DNA (partial): TGTGCCAGCAGCCAGGACAGGGGGCGTGAAAAG. Its translation is CASSQDRGREK. The complete CDR3 protein is CASSQDRGREKLFF. The rearrangement uses TRBV11-2 and TRBJ2-2; 11 bases are shared with TRBD1. The read ends 3 residues shy of where the CDR3 ends; the end is completed using the germline J gene. CDR3 length: 14 residues. The V gene's germline CDR1 is SGHAT and CDR2 FQNNGV.

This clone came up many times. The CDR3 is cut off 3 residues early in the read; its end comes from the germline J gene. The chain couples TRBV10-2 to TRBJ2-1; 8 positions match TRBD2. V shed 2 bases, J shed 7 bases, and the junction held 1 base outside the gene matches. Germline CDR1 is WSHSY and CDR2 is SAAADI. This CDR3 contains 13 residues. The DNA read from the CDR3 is TGCGCCAGCAGTGAGGTAGCGGGGAATGAG. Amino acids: CASSEVAGNE. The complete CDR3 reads CASSEVAGNEQFF.

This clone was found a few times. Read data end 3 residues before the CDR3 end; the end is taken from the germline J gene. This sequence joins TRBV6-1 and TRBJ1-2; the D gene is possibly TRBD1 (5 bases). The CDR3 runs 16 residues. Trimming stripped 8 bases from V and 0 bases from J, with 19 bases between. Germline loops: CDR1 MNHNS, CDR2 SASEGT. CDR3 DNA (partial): TGTGCCAGCCGTGCCCCGTGGGACTTTGCTAACTATGGC. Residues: CASRAPWDFANYG. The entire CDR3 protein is CASRAPWDFANYGYTF.

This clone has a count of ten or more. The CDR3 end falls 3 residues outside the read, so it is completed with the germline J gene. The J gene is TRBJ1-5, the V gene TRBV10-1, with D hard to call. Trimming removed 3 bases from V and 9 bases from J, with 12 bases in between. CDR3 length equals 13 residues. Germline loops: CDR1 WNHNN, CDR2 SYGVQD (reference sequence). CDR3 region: CASSEDPSGPQHF. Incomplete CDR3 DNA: TGCGCCAGCAGTGAAGATCCCAGCGGGCCC.

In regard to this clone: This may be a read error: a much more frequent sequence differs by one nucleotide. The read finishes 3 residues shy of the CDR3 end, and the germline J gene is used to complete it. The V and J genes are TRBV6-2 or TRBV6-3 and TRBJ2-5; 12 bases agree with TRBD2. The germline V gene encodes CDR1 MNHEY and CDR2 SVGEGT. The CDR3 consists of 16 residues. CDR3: CASSWGTSGSKDTQYF. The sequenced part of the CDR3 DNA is TGTGCCAGCAGTTGGGGGACTAGCGGGTCGAAAGATACC.

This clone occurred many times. The part of the CDR3 DNA that was read is TGTGCCAGCAGCTCCGGGACTAGGTCCTACGAG. Amino acids: CASSSGTRSYE. Given in full, the CDR3 is CASSSGTRSYEQYF. The chain employs TRBV5-4 and TRBJ2-7; 8 nucleotides agree with TRBD2. From the germline J gene comes the end of the CDR3, since the read stops 3 residues before it. The germline V gene has CDR1 SGHNT and CDR2 YYREEE (reference sequence). The J segment lost 1 base and the V segment lost 3 bases, leaving 3 bases of the junction unmatched. This CDR3 is 14 amino acids long.

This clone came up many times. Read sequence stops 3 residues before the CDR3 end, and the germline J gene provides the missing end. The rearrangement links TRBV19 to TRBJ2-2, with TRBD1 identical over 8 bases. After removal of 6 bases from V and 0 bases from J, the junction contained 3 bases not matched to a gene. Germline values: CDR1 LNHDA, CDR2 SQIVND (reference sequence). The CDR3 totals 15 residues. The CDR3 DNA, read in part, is TGTGCCAGTAGCCAGGGACAGGCGAACACCGGGGAG. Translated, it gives CASSQGQANTGE. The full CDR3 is CASSQGQANTGELFF.

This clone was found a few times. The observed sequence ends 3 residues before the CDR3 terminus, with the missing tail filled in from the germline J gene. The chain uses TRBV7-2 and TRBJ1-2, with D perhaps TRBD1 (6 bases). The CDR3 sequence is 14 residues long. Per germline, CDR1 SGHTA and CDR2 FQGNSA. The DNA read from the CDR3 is TGTGCCAGCAGCCGACAATCAGGGGACAATGAC. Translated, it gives CASSRQSGDND. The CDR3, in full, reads CASSRQSGDNDYTF.

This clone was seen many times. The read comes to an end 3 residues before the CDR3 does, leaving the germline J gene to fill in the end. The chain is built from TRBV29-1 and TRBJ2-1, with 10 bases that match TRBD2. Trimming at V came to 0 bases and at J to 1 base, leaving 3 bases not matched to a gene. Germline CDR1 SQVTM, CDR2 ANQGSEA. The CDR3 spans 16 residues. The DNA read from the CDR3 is TGCAGCGTTGAAGAAGGTAGCGGGAGGTCCTACAATGAG. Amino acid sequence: CSVEEGSGRSYNE. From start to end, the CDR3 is CSVEEGSGRSYNEQFF.

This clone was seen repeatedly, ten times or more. The CDR3 bases that were read are TGTGCCAGCAGGGCAGGGTTCTCTGGAAACACC. Amino acids: CASRAGFSGNT. The full CDR3 protein reads CASRAGFSGNTIYF. The chain carries TRBV12-3 or TRBV12-4 and TRBJ1-3, with a tentative D call TRBD1 (5 bases). The CDR3 end falls 3 residues outside the read, so it is completed with the germline J gene. Trimming stripped 6 bases from V and 0 bases from J, with 9 bases between. This CDR3 region has 14 residues.

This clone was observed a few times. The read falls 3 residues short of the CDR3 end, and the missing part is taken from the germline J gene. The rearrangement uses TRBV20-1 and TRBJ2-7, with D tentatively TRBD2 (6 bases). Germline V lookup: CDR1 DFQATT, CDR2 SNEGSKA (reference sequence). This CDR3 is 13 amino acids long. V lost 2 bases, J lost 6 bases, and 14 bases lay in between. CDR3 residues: CSARLLRGGEQYF. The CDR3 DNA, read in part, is TGCAGTGCTAGACTGTTACGGGGAGGCGAG.

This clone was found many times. The sequenced part of the CDR3 DNA is TGTGCCAGCAGCTTAACCGGGACAGGGACTCACAATGAG. Protein: CASSLTGTGTHNE. Given in full, the CDR3 is CASSLTGTGTHNEQFF. The J gene is TRBJ2-1, the V gene TRBV7-3; 9 nucleotides agree with TRBD1. The read halts 3 residues ahead of the CDR3 end, with the missing end drawn from the germline J gene. From germline, CDR1 is SGHTA and CDR2 FQGTGA. The CDR3 runs 16 residues. V dropped 0 bases and J dropped 5; count of bases not matched to a gene: 5.

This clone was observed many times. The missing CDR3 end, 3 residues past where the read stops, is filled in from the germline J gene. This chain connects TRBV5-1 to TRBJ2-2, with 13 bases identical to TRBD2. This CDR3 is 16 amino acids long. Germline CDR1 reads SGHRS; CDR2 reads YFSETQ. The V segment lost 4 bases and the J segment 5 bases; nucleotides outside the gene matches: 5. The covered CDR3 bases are TGCGCCAGCAGCCCGGGACTAGCGGGGTCAACCGGGGAG. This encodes CASSPGLAGSTGE. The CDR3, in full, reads CASSPGLAGSTGELFF. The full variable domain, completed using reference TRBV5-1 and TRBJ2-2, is KAGVTQTPRYLIKTRGQQVTLSCSPISGHRSVSWYQQTPGQGLQFLFEYFSETQRNKGNFPGRFSGRQFSNSRSEMNVSTLELGDSALYLCASSPGLAGSTGELFFGEGSRLTVL.

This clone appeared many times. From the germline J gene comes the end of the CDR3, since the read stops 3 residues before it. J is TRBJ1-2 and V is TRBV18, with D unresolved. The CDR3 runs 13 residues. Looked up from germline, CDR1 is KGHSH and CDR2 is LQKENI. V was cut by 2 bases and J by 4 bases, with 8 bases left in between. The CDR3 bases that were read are TGTGCCAGCTCACCAGGGCAGATCTATGGC. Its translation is CASSPGQIYG. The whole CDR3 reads CASSPGQIYGYTF.

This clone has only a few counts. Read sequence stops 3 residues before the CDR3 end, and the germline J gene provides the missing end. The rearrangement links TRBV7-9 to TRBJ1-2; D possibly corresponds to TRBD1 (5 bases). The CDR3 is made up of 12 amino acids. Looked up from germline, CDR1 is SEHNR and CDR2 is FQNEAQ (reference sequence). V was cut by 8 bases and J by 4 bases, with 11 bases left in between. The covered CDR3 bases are TGTGCCAGCGCTGAGGGGAGCTATGGC. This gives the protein CASAEGSYG. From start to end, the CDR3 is CASAEGSYGYTF.

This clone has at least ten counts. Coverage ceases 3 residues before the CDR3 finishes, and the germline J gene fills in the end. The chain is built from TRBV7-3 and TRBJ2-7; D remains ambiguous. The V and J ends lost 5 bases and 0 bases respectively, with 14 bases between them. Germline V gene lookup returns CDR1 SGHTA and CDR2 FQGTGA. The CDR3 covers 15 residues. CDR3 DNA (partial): TGTGCCAGCAGCCTAGAGACGTTGAGCTCCTACGAG. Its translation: CASSLETLSSYE. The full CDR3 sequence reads CASSLETLSSYEQYF.

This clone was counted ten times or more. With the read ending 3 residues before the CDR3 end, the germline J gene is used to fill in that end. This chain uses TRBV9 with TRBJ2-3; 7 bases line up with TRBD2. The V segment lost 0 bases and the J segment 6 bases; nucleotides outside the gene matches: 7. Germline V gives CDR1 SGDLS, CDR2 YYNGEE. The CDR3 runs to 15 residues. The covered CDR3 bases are TGTGCCAGCAGCGTAGACGGCGGGAGTGACGATACG. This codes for CASSVDGGSDDT. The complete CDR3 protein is CASSVDGGSDDTQYF.

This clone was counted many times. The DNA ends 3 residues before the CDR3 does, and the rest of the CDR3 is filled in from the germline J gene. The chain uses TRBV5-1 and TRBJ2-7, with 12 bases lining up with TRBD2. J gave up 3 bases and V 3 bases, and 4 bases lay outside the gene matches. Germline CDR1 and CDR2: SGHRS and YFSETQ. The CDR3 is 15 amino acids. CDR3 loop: CASSWTSGTIYEQYF. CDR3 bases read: TGCGCCAGCAGCTGGACTAGCGGGACGATCTACGAG.

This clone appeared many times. The CDR3 loop reads CASSLGGEAKTQYF. Partial CDR3 DNA: TGTGCCAGCAGCTTGGGCGGGGAGGCCAAGACC. V gene TRBV7-2 combines with J gene TRBJ2-5; a weak D match, TRBD2 (6 bases). The read is 3 residues too short to cover the CDR3 end, so that end is filled in from the germline J gene. CDR1 is SGHTA, CDR2 FQGNSA, per germline. V dropped 3 bases and J dropped 6 bases, with 14 bases sitting between them. The CDR3 runs to 14 residues.

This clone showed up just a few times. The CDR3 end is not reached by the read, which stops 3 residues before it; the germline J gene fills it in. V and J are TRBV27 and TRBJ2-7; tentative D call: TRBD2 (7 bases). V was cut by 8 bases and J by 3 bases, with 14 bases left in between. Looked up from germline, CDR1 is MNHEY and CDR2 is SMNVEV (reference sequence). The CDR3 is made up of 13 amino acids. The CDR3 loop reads CASRGADRYEQYF. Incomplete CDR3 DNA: TGTGCCAGCCGGGGGGCGGACCGCTACGAG.

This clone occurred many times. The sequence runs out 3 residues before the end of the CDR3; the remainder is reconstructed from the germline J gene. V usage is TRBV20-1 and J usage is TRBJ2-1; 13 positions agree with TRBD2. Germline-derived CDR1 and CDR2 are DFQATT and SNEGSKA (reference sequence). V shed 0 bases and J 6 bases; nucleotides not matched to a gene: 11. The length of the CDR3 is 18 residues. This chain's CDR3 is CSARDGLAGALRFNEQFF. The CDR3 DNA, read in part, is TGCAGTGCTAGAGATGGACTAGCGGGAGCGTTGAGGTTCAATGAG.

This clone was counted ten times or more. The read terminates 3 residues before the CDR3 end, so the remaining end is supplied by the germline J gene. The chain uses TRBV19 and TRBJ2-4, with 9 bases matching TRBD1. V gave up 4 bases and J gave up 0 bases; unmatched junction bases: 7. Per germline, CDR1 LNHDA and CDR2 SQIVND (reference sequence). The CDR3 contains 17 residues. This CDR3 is CASSTETGGEAKNIQYF. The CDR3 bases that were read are TGTGCCAGTAGTACAGAGACAGGGGGTGAAGCCAAAAACATT.

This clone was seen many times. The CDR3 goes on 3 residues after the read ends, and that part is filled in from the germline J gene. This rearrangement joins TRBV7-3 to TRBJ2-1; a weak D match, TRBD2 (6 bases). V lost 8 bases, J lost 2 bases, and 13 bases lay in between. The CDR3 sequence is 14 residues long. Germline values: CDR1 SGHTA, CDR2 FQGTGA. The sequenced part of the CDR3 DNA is TGTGCCAGCGGCCCGGGACTGGCCTACAATGAG. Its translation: CASGPGLAYNE. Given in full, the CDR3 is CASGPGLAYNEQFF.